These T cell receptor beta chains were read from a single sample in a study of cytomegalovirus exposure and HLA in healthy donors. Profiled with immunoSEQ multiplex PCR; TCRdb holds only in-frame clones, not every one. The top ten clones hold approximately 7.8% of a sample with some 66,000 clones, roughly 75% of them seen once. The sample consisted of PBMCs. These receptors all stem from a man in his fifties or sixties in good health and CMV-seropositive. Both conserved end residues are part of each CDR3. Each record gives: J gene, D gene, clone size, V gene, CDR3 DNA, CDR3 protein. D genes are given only for firm matches. Size is stated for part of the rows, as once, few or many counts, or as a class when the clone is expanded.

J gene: TRBJ1-6
D gene: NA
clone size: once
V gene: TRBV5-1
CDR3 DNA: TGCGCCAGCTCCCGACAGAAGGATCAATCACCCCTCCACTTT
CDR3 protein: CASSRQKDQSPLHF

J gene: TRBJ1-3
D gene: NA
clone size: few
V gene: TRBV7-9
CDR3 DNA: TGTGCCAGCAGCTTAATTGGCAGGTCCTCTGGAAACACCATATATTTT
CDR3 protein: CASSLIGRSSGNTIYF

J gene: TRBJ1-1
D gene: NA
clone size: NA
V gene: TRBV10-3
CDR3 DNA: TGTGCCATCAGAGCCCAGGCGAACACTGAAGCTTTCTTT
CDR3 protein: CAIRAQANTEAFF

J gene: TRBJ1-5
D gene: TRBD1
clone size: few
V gene: TRBV15
CDR3 DNA: TGTGCCACCAGTACGGACAGGGGCCCTAATCAGCCCCAGCATTTT
CDR3 protein: CATSTDRGPNQPQHF

J gene: TRBJ2-3
D gene: NA
clone size: NA
V gene: TRBV4-1
CDR3 DNA: TGCGCCAGCAGCGAAGCACCCGACAGGAGCAGTGCAGATACGCAGTATTTT
CDR3 protein: CASSEAPDRSSADTQYF

J gene: TRBJ2-5
D gene: NA
clone size: NA
V gene: TRBV21-1
CDR3 DNA: TGTGCCAGCAGCAACTTTTGGCGCAGGACAGATGGTCAAGAGACCCAGTACTTC
CDR3 protein: CASSNFWRRTDGQETQYF

J gene: TRBJ2-7
D gene: TRBD1
clone size: NA
V gene: TRBV11-2
CDR3 DNA: TGTGCCAGCAGCTCCCGGGGACAGGTTGGATACGAGCAGTACTTC
CDR3 protein: CASSSRGQVGYEQYF

J gene: TRBJ1-5
D gene: NA
clone size: NA
V gene: TRBV28
CDR3 DNA: TGTGCCAGCAGACCCCAGGGGTATAGCAATCAGCCCCAGCATTTT
CDR3 protein: CASRPQGYSNQPQHF

J gene: TRBJ2-6
D gene: NA
clone size: NA
V gene: TRBV6-1
CDR3 DNA: TGTGCCAGCCAAGCGGCGATCTCTGGGGCCAACGTCCTGACTTTC
CDR3 protein: CASQAAISGANVLTF

J gene: TRBJ1-1
D gene: TRBD1
clone size: few
V gene: TRBV6-5
CDR3 DNA: TGTGCCAGCAGTTACAGCCGACAGGGCGACACTGAAGCTTTCTTT
CDR3 protein: CASSYSRQGDTEAFF

J gene: TRBJ1-2
D gene: NA
clone size: NA
V gene: TRBV7-8
CDR3 DNA: TGTGCCAGCAGCTTAGTAACAGCATCTAACTATGGCTACACCTTC
CDR3 protein: CASSLVTASNYGYTF